The next 32 T cell receptor beta chains were all read from a single sample in a study of human T cells and chemical hapten exposure. Each CDR3 protein gets one entry after TCRdb re-called the RACE reads with MiXCR. The sample lists tens of thousands of distinct CDR3 sequences, 7.4% occurring once. Time point described: healthy volunteer bleed at 2 weeks. Researchers extracted total RNA from unfractionated whole blood. The sample comprised whole blood. These receptors all come from a human donor in good health. Some clones in this sample may be carry-over from other donors' samples.

About this clonotype: This sequence may be a read error, since a much larger clone differs from it by one base. This chain uses TRBV7-2 with TRBJ2-5; weak D call: TRBD2 (6 bases). The CDR3 contains 16 residues. Germline V gene sequence: CDR1 SGHTA, CDR2 FQGNSA. V was clipped by 2 bases and J by 2 bases, with 15 bases between them. The CDR3 DNA sequence: TGTACCAGCAGCTTATGGGGGGAAGGGGTGCAAGAGACCCAGTACTTC. Its protein is CTSSLWGEGVQETQYF.

The sample holds a few counts of this clonotype. This chain joins TRBV12-3 or TRBV12-4 and TRBJ1-2; D not certain. Between the trimmed V and J ends, which lost 6 bases and 1 base, there was a span of 15 bases. The CDR3 contains 15 residues. The CDR3 sequence: CASSPARRLNYGYTF. The CDR3 nucleotides read TGTGCCAGCAGCCCCGCCCGGAGGCTTAACTATGGCTACACCTTC.

This clonotype was recorded a few times. The CDR3 region is CASDRGNTGELFF. DNA for the CDR3: TGTGCCAGCGACAGGGGGAACACCGGGGAGCTGTTTTTT. V usage is TRBV6-1 and J usage is TRBJ2-2, with 8 positions matching TRBD1. V was pared by 8 bases and J by 1 base, with 0 bases of the junction left unmatched. The CDR3 has 13 residues. The germline CDR1 and CDR2 sequences are MNHNS and SASEGT.

This clonotype was recorded a few times. The chain couples TRBV18 to TRBJ2-2; D uncertain. Trimming stripped 3 bases from V and 8 bases from J, with 7 bases between. This CDR3 is built from 12 residues. From germline, CDR1 is KGHSH and CDR2 LQKENI. The CDR3 DNA reads TGTGCCAGCTCACCGCCTGCGGGGGAGCTGTTTTTT. Its translation: CASSPPAGELFF.

J is TRBJ2-1 and V is TRBV12-3 or TRBV12-4; TRBD1 is a possible D gene (6 bases). V was shortened by 4 bases and J by 10 bases, with 14 bases between the two germline ends. This CDR3 spans 13 amino acids. The CDR3 DNA reads as TGTGCCAGCAGTTCCGAACTCCAGGGGGAGCAGTTCTTC. Amino acids: CASSSELQGEQFF.

This clonotype was counted at least ten times. The CDR3 DNA reads as TGCAGTGCCGCGGGTCCGGGACAGGGGAACATTCAGTACTTC. As protein: CSAAGPGQGNIQYF. The chain combines TRBV20-1 with TRBJ2-4; 10 positions agree with TRBD1. The CDR3 totals 14 residues. Trimming removed 6 bases from V and 7 bases from J; junction bases left unmatched: 9. The germline V gene encodes CDR1 DFQATT and CDR2 SNEGSKA (reference sequence).

V and J are TRBV20-1 and TRBJ1-1; no definite D call. This CDR3 has 13 amino acids. Looked up from germline, CDR1 is DFQATT and CDR2 is SNEGSKA (reference sequence). Trimming stripped 5 bases from V and 0 bases from J, with 10 bases between. CDR3 residues: CSALYRVNTEAFF. In nucleotides, the CDR3 is TGCAGTGCTCTTTACCGGGTGAACACTGAAGCTTTCTTT.

This clonotype occurred a few times. The chain uses TRBV6-1 and TRBJ1-1; a weak D match, TRBD1 (6 bases). The CDR3 loop spans 17 amino acids. Germline V CDR1 and CDR2: MNHNS, SASEGT. V gave up 2 bases and J gave up 2 bases, with 18 bases separating them. The CDR3: CASSERGGGTCNTEAFF. The CDR3 DNA sequence: TGTGCCAGCAGTGAACGAGGGGGGGGTACTTGTAACACTGAAGCTTTCTTT.

This clonotype has ten or more counts. The V gene is TRBV7-6, the J gene TRBJ1-1; D remains ambiguous. Trimming left V 6 bases short and J 2 bases short, with 10 bases between. Germline loops: CDR1 SGHVS, CDR2 FNYEAQ. The CDR3 is 13 amino acids. The CDR3 loop is CASSYDFNTEAFF. DNA of the CDR3: TGTGCCAGCAGTTATGATTTTAACACTGAAGCTTTCTTT. The complete variable domain, with remaining parts taken from reference TRBV7-6 and TRBJ1-1, reads GAGVSQSPRYKVTKRGQDVALRCDPISGHVSLYWYRQALGQGPEFLTYFNYEAQQDKSGLPNDRFSAERPEGSISTLTIQRTEQRDSAMYRCASSYDFNTEAFFGQGTRLTVV.

This clonotype was seen repeatedly, ten times or more. The V and J genes are TRBV12-3 or TRBV12-4 and TRBJ1-2; D is undetermined. With 3 bases removed from V and 7 bases from J, the gap between germline ends came to 12 bases. CDR3 length: 13 residues. CDR3 nucleotides: TGTGCCAGCAGTTTGGGCCGAGCTATTGGCTACACCTTC. Translated: CASSLGRAIGYTF.

V is TRBV5-4 and J is TRBJ1-1, with 8 bases fitting TRBD1. The CDR3 loop spans 12 amino acids. Germline V gene data show CDR1 as SGHNT and CDR2 as YYREEE (reference sequence). Trimming removed 3 bases from V and 7 bases from J; junction bases left unmatched: 2. CDR3 nucleotides: TGTGCCAGCAGCTCTGGGACAGGTGAAGCTTTCTTT. It encodes CASSSGTGEAFF.

This clonotype was counted many times. The chain links TRBV5-5 to TRBJ1-4; TRBD1 is a possible D gene (5 bases). The CDR3 contains 15 residues. The V gene lost 3 bases and the J gene lost 9 bases, with 18 bases spanning the gap. Germline CDR1 and CDR2: SGHKS and YYEKEE (reference sequence). CDR3 coding DNA: TGTGCCAGCAGCTCGGGGCCATGGGGATCGCAAAAACTGTTTTTT. This gives the protein CASSSGPWGSQKLFF. The complete variable domain, with remaining parts taken from reference TRBV5-5 and TRBJ1-4, reads DAGVTQSPTHLIKTRGQQVTLRCSPISGHKSVSWYQQVLGQGPQFIFQYYEKEERGRGNFPDRFSARQFPNYSSELNVNALLLGDSALYLCASSSGPWGSQKLFFGSGTQLSVL.

This clonotype appeared many times. The genes are TRBV2 and TRBJ2-3; perhaps TRBD2 as D (6 bases). Deletions cut 6 bases from V and 4 bases from J, with 17 bases between. The CDR3 covers 15 residues. Germline V gene lookup returns CDR1 SNHLY and CDR2 FYNNEI. In nucleotides, the CDR3 is TGTGCCAGCAGCCTACTGGCGGGGACCGCAGATACGCAGTATTTT. Residues: CASSLLAGTADTQYF.

This chain's CDR3 is CASSFPRGSGANVLTF. The DNA for the CDR3 is TGTGCCAGCAGTTTCCCCAGGGGCTCTGGGGCCAACGTCCTGACTTTC. The chain links TRBV12-3 or TRBV12-4 to TRBJ2-6; tentatively, D is TRBD1 (6 bases). Deletions cut 3 bases from V and 0 bases from J, with 9 bases between. The CDR3 length is 16 residues.

This clonotype was counted at least ten times. This rearrangement joins TRBV29-1 to TRBJ1-1; maybe TRBD1 (5 bases). V lost 7 bases to trimming and J lost 2 bases, with 11 bases between them. The CDR3 totals 12 residues. CDR1 is SQVTM, CDR2 ANQGSEA, per germline. CDR3 nucleotides: TGCAGCGCACGACAGCTAAACACTGAAGCTTTCTTT. Its protein product is CSARQLNTEAFF.

This clonotype was recorded many times. The chain recombines TRBV20-1 with TRBJ2-1, with 11 positions matching TRBD2. In germline, CDR1 is DFQATT, CDR2 SNEGSKA (reference sequence). V was pared by 3 bases and J by 2 bases, with 3 bases of the junction left unmatched. The length of the CDR3 is 15 residues. The CDR3 loop reads CSARKTSGTYNEQFF. The CDR3, as DNA: TGCAGTGCTAGGAAGACTAGCGGGACCTACAATGAGCAGTTCTTC.

This clonotype was recorded many times. The V gene is TRBV28, the J gene TRBJ2-7; D is undetermined. The CDR3 sequence is 13 residues long. Germline loops: CDR1 MDHEN, CDR2 SYDVKM. The V and J ends lost 5 bases and 2 bases respectively, with 10 bases between them. CDR3 bases: TGTGCCAGCAGTCTGACACCAACCTACGAGCAGTACTTC. The encoded protein is CASSLTPTYEQYF.

This clonotype was detected ten times or more. The chain uses TRBV6-1 and TRBJ1-5, with D uncertain. With 8 bases removed from V and 7 bases from J, the gap between germline ends came to 15 bases. The CDR3 extends over 13 amino acids. CDR1 and CDR2 (germline): MNHNS, SASEGT. The CDR3: CASQITLLQPQHF. The CDR3 DNA sequence: TGTGCCAGCCAAATTACATTACTCCAGCCCCAGCATTTT.

In its sample, this clonotype was seen many times. The chain has TRBV7-2 and TRBJ1-3; possibly TRBD1 for D (5 bases). This CDR3 has 16 residues. The ends were cut back, 5 bases at V and 3 bases at J, with 17 bases in the middle. Germline loops: CDR1 SGHTA, CDR2 FQGNSA. The CDR3 DNA is TGTGCCAGCAGCCCCCAGGGCTATGCCAGTGGAAACACCATATATTTT. Translation gives CASSPQGYASGNTIYF.

The chain uses TRBV7-8 and TRBJ1-4, with D perhaps TRBD1 (6 bases). The CDR3 sequence is 15 residues long. Germline assignment: CDR1 SGHVS and CDR2 FQNEAQ. With 1 base removed from V and 4 bases from J, the gap between germline ends came to 10 bases. The CDR3 coding sequence is TGTGCCAGCAGCTTAGACGGGGGGCTTAATGAAAAACTGTTTTTT. Amino acid sequence: CASSLDGGLNEKLFF.

The CDR3 loop reads CSASETGTGFNSFF. The CDR3 DNA reads as TGCAGTGCTAGCGAAACAGGGACAGGCTTTAATTCTTTCTTC. This chain connects TRBV20-1 to TRBJ2-1; TRBD1 aligns across 8 bases. Germline V lookup: CDR1 DFQATT, CDR2 SNEGSKA (reference sequence). The CDR3 is 14 residues long. With 3 bases clipped from V and 16 bases from J, the junction kept 17 bases outside the gene matches.

There are a few counts of this clonotype. The chain joins TRBV6-5 to TRBJ1-1; 8 bases are a match to TRBD1. Unmatched junction bases numbered 5, after V lost 5 bases and J lost 0 bases. This CDR3 comprises 15 residues. Germline V gives CDR1 MNHEY, CDR2 SVGAGI. The CDR3 sequence: CASSGDRTVNTEAFF. CDR3 coding DNA: TGTGCCAGCAGTGGGGACAGGACCGTGAACACTGAAGCTTTCTTT.

V usage is TRBV12-3 or TRBV12-4 and J usage is TRBJ1-5, with 8 bases fitting TRBD1. The length of the CDR3 is 17 residues. V trimming: 5 bases; J trimming: 1 base; junction bases outside the gene matches: 10. DNA of the CDR3: TGTGCCAGCAGTCCTAACCCGACAGGGGCAAGCAATCAGCCCCAGCATTTT. Amino acid sequence: CASSPNPTGASNQPQHF.

This clonotype was seen repeatedly, ten times or more. The chain recombines TRBV27 with TRBJ1-2; D is unresolved. From germline, CDR1 is MNHEY and CDR2 SMNVEV (reference sequence). This CDR3 comprises 14 residues. With 5 bases removed from V and 0 bases from J, the gap between germline ends came to 10 bases. This CDR3 is CASSPSGANYGYTF. CDR3 DNA sequence: TGTGCCAGCAGTCCTAGCGGAGCTAACTATGGCTACACCTTC.

The table lists this clonotype with many counts. The V call is TRBV21-1, the J call TRBJ1-2; the table's D call, TRBD1, was not checked against the DNA. TRBV21-1 is a pseudogene. This CDR3 is built from 12 residues. The CDR3 is CASRLGQYGYTF. CDR3 DNA sequence: TGTGCCAGCAGGCTGGGACAGTATGGCTACACCTTC.

This clonotype was detected a few times. The rearrangement uses TRBV2 and TRBJ1-6; D gene ambiguous. Trimming removed 6 bases at V and 6 bases at J, with 3 bases between. The CDR3 length is 11 residues. The germline V gene encodes CDR1 SNHLY and CDR2 FYNNEI. CDR3 DNA sequence: TGTGCCAGCAGCAGTAATTCACCCCTCCACTTT. Translation gives CASSSNSPLHF.

A remark on this clonotype: Germline is not matched at one junction end, which may reflect a read error. The J gene is TRBJ1-1, the V gene TRBV27; D ambiguous. This CDR3 region has 13 residues. The V gene's germline CDR1 is MNHEY and CDR2 SMNVEV (reference sequence). The DNA for the CDR3 is TGTGACAGCAGTTTATCCCGATGGACTGAAGCTTTCTTT. It specifies CDSSLSRWTEAFF.

This clonotype was counted many times. The chain has TRBV28 and TRBJ2-1; the match to TRBD2 covers 14 bases. Germline values: CDR1 MDHEN, CDR2 SYDVKM. This CDR3 has 21 amino acids. J was trimmed by 1 base and V by 2 bases; bases with no gene match: 13. CDR3 coding DNA: TGTGCCAGCAGTTTACTATCGATCGGGACTAGCGGGAGTCCATCCTACAATGAGCAGTTCTTC. Amino acids: CASSLLSIGTSGSPSYNEQFF.

Worth noting for this clonotype: It may be a read error: a sequence one base away is much more abundant. J is TRBJ2-3 and V is TRBV20-1; 11 bases are a match to TRBD2. V shed 4 bases and J 1 base; nucleotides not matched to a gene: 4. The CDR3 has 15 amino acids. Germline CDR1 DFQATT, CDR2 SNEGSKA (reference sequence). CDR3 coding DNA: TGCAGTGCTACTGCTAGCGGGGGGCGCACAGATACGCAGTATTTT. Translating gives CSATASGGRTDTQYF.

This clonotype was seen ten or more times. This chain links TRBV29-1 with TRBJ1-2; D is ambiguous. CDR3 length: 14 amino acids. Between the trimmed V and J ends, which lost 6 bases and 2 bases, there was a span of 16 bases. Germline CDR1 and CDR2: SQVTM and ANQGSEA. Written as DNA, the CDR3 is TGCAGCGTATACCCCCTGGACCCAAACTATGGCTACACCTTC. It specifies CSVYPLDPNYGYTF.

This clonotype has just a few counts. This chain uses TRBV9 with TRBJ1-6; D unresolved. The CDR3 contains 15 residues. V was pared by 0 bases and J by 5 bases, with 9 bases between. Germline assignment: CDR1 SGDLS and CDR2 YYNGEE. CDR3 nucleotide sequence: TGTGCCAGCAGCGTAGAACAGAACCATAATTCACCCCTCCACTTT. It codes for CASSVEQNHNSPLHF.

The chain employs TRBV28 and TRBJ2-7; D uncertain. The CDR3 covers 9 residues. V was pared by 7 bases and J by 2 bases, with 0 bases between. Germline-derived CDR1 and CDR2 are MDHEN and SYDVKM. CDR3 in DNA: TGTGCCAGCACCTACGAGCAGTACTTC. It is translated as CASTYEQYF.